A single sample is the source of the 9 T cell receptor beta chains below, sequenced in a study of T cell responses to AZD1222 COVID-19 vaccine. Libraries were prepared by immunoSEQ multiplex PCR; TCRdb keeps only in-frame clonotypes and omits some of them. The sample has about 140,000 clones; 90% are singletons. Sequenced here: peripheral blood, sampled on day 0 of AZD1222 vaccination. The receptors derive from an adult in good health.

The chain uses TRBV7-6 and TRBJ2-7; 8 positions match TRBD1. Germline values: CDR1 SGHVS, CDR2 FNYEAQ. The CDR3 runs 15 residues. V shed 4 bases, J shed 3 bases, and the junction held 8 bases outside the gene matches. The CDR3 DNA reads as TGTGCCAGCAGCTCCCGACAGGGGCTCGTCTACGAGCAGTACTTC. It specifies CASSSRQGLVYEQYF.

V usage is TRBV5-4 and J usage is TRBJ2-3, with no clear D. V lost 5 bases and J 4 bases, leaving 14 bases between the germline ends. The CDR3 is made up of 14 amino acids. Germline V gene lookup returns CDR1 SGHNT and CDR2 YYREEE (reference sequence). DNA for the CDR3: TGTGCCAGCAGGGCGGCACAGTACGCAGATACGCAGTATTTT. Its protein is CASRAAQYADTQYF.

The chain links TRBV6-2 or TRBV6-3 to TRBJ2-2; 15 nucleotides align to TRBD2. Germline V gene lookup returns CDR1 MNHEY and CDR2 SVGEGT. V was pared by 6 bases and J by 5 bases, with 4 bases of the junction left unmatched. The CDR3 is made up of 16 amino acids. CDR3 sequence reads: CASSGGLAGGTGELFF. The CDR3 nucleotides read TGTGCCAGCAGCGGGGGACTAGCGGGAGGTACCGGGGAGCTGTTTTTT.

This chain links TRBV4-2 with TRBJ2-1, with TRBD2 identical over 12 bases. The germline V gene has CDR1 LGHNA and CDR2 YNFKEQ. Trimming removed 5 bases from V and 9 bases from J; junction bases left unmatched: 11. This CDR3 has 16 amino acids. CDR3 sequence: CASSLSTSGSYPEQFF. CDR3 nucleotides: TGTGCCAGCAGCTTGTCGACTAGCGGGAGCTACCCTGAGCAGTTCTTC.

The table lists this clone with a few counts. The chain couples TRBV19 to TRBJ1-2, with TRBD1 matching 7 bases. The CDR3 spans 15 residues. V lost 3 bases to trimming and J lost 5 bases; unmatched junction nucleotides: 9. CDR1 LNHDA and CDR2 SQIVND come from the germline V gene (reference sequence). The CDR3: CASSIPGGASYGYTF. Here the CDR3 DNA reads TGTGCCAGTAGTATCCCAGGGGGGGCGTCTTATGGCTACACCTTC. The full variable domain, with the rest looked up from reference TRBV19 and TRBJ1-2, is DGGITQSPKYLFRKEGQNVTLSCEQNLNHDAMYWYRQDPGQGLRLIYYSQIVNDFQKGDIAEGYSVSREKKESFPLTVTSAQKNPTAFYLCASSIPGGASYGYTFGSGTRLTVV.

The chain combines TRBV9 with TRBJ2-1, with 9 positions matching TRBD2. Losses at the gene ends were 2 bases for V and 5 bases for J; bases not matched to a gene: 5. The CDR3 length is 15 residues. CDR1 is SGDLS, CDR2 YYNGEE, per germline. The CDR3 nucleotides read TGTGCCAGCAGCGTTAGCGGGAGAACCCACAATGAGCAGTTCTTC. Protein sequence: CASSVSGRTHNEQFF.

This clone was found once. V gene TRBV4-1 combines with J gene TRBJ2-4; TRBD1 or TRBD2 may be the D gene (5 bases each). V was clipped by 0 bases and J by 1 base, with 10 bases between them. CDR1 is MGHRA and CDR2 is YSYEKL in the germline V gene. The length of the CDR3 is 16 residues. This CDR3 reads CASSQEEGLAKNIQYF. The CDR3 nucleotides read TGCGCCAGCAGCCAAGAAGAGGGGTTGGCCAAAAACATTCAGTACTTC.

This rearrangement joins TRBV5-6 to TRBJ1-5; D perhaps matches TRBD1 (5 bases). This CDR3 has 14 residues. Germline V lookup: CDR1 SGHDT, CDR2 YYEEEE. Trimming removed 3 bases from V and 2 bases from J, with 9 bases in between. The CDR3 spells CASSSWGRNQPQHF. The CDR3 nucleotides read TGTGCCAGCAGCTCGTGGGGCCGCAATCAGCCCCAGCATTTT.

The J gene is TRBJ1-4, the V gene TRBV24-1, with no clear D. This CDR3 comprises 15 residues. Trimming left V 4 bases short and J 1 base short, with 9 bases between. Germline lookup yields CDR1 KGHDR and CDR2 SFDVKD. CDR3 amino acids: CATSDRTGTNEKLFF. CDR3 bases: TGTGCCACCAGTGACCGGACGGGAACTAATGAAAAACTGTTTTTT.